One T cell receptor beta chain is described in this entry. Extracted RNA was reverse transcribed into cDNA, the sequencing template. Using immunoSEQ multiplex PCR, the repertoire was profiled, and TCRdb retains in-frame clones only, with some absent. The sample holds around 7,500 clones, about two thirds seen once. This entry belongs to a study of CD8+ T cells in alopecia areata. Sampling of alopecia areata patients yielded lesional scalp punch biopsies as well as peripheral blood. The V gene lost 0 bases and the J gene lost 0 bases, with 14 bases spanning the gap. The germline gives CDR1 SGDLS, CDR2 YYNGEE. The CDR3 spans 17 residues.

This chain uses TRBV9 with TRBJ2-3; D ambiguous. The source of this sequence is a human donor with alopecia areata. The sample consisted of skin, taken at week 0. DNA for the CDR3: TGTGCCAGCAGCGTAGGCCATGTCGGGCCCAGCACAGATACGCAGTATTTT. This gives the protein CASSVGHVGPSTDTQYF.